This TCR beta chain stems from a study of response to subunit inactivated influenza vaccine. Study outcomes and limitations: With each seasonal influenza vaccination, the authors suggested, few new T cells are recruited.

TCRdb re-derived calls from the RT-PCR reads in MiXCR, one entry per CDR3 protein. The data show 650,000 to 800,000 distinct CDR3 sequences, 18% seen once. This clonotype was detected a few times. The antigen is undetermined. CDR3 length equals 16 residues. Germline CDR1 is SGHVS and CDR2 is FQNEAQ. Germline trimming cut 2 bases from V and 5 bases from J; bases unmatched to any gene: 8. This sequence originates from a man in his fifties who received an inactivated influenza vaccine. The chain uses TRBV7-8 and TRBJ1-4, with 7 bases fitting TRBD1. The sequenced sample was PBMCs from blood, obtained more than 4 days after vaccination. Written as DNA, the CDR3 is TGTGCCAGCAGCTTAACGCGGGACAGACCGAATGAAAAACTGTTTTTT. Its protein is CASSLTRDRPNEKLFF.